The 29 T cell receptor beta chains below all came from one sample that was sequenced in a study of cytomegalovirus exposure and HLA in healthy donors. PCR used 60 Vbeta primers and 13 Jbeta primers. Profiling relied on immunoSEQ multiplex PCR, and the TCRdb table lists in-frame clones only, not all of them. There are around 210,000 clones in the sample, with 0.9% to 1.4% held by the top ten. The specimen sequenced was PBMCs. All receptors derive from a girl aged 2 to 9 in good health and CMV-seropositive.

The V call is TRBV2, the J call TRBJ1-5, with D perhaps TRBD1 (5 bases). There are 14 residues in the CDR3. With 6 bases removed from V and 3 bases from J, the gap between germline ends came to 12 bases. CDR1 and CDR2 (germline): SNHLY, FYNNEI. The CDR3 loop is CASRGDSYNQPQHF. In DNA, the CDR3 is TGTGCCAGCAGAGGCGACAGCTACAATCAGCCCCAGCATTTT.

The chain carries TRBV29-1 and TRBJ2-1; TRBD2 agrees at 12 bases. The germline gives CDR1 SQVTM, CDR2 ANQGSEA. CDR3 length equals 17 residues. The V gene end was trimmed by 3 bases and the J gene end by 0 bases; junction bases not matched to a gene: 6. The chain's CDR3 is CSVEGTSGPISYNEQFF. The CDR3, as DNA: TGCAGCGTTGAGGGGACTAGCGGGCCCATCTCCTACAATGAGCAGTTCTTC.

V gene TRBV2 combines with J gene TRBJ2-5, with TRBD2 identical over 11 bases. TRBJ2-7 matches the DNA end more closely, so the J call is doubtful. CDR1 and CDR2 from the germline V gene are SNHLY and FYNNEI. This CDR3 has 14 amino acids. The CDR3 DNA is TGTGCCAGCAGTGAGCTAGCGGGAGGTCGCGAGCAGTACTTC. This codes for CASSELAGGREQYF.

The V gene is TRBV27, the J gene TRBJ2-5, with 7 nucleotides matching TRBD1. With V trimmed by 5 bases and J by 0 bases, 3 bases remained unmatched. The CDR3 totals 14 residues. Germline CDR1 reads MNHEY; CDR2 reads SMNVEV (reference sequence). CDR3 in amino acids: CASSPGTDQETQYF. CDR3 nucleotide sequence: TGTGCCAGCAGTCCCGGGACAGACCAAGAGACCCAGTACTTC.

This rearrangement joins TRBV5-4 to TRBJ2-3, with 13 bases aligning to TRBD2. V trimming: 5 bases; J trimming: 1 base; junction bases outside the gene matches: 4. Germline CDR1 reads SGHNT; CDR2 reads YYREEE (reference sequence). This CDR3 region has 16 residues. This CDR3 reads CASSYTSGRGTDTQYF. The DNA for the CDR3 is TGTGCCAGCAGTTATACTAGCGGGAGGGGCACAGATACGCAGTATTTT.

J is TRBJ2-1 and V is TRBV6-1, with 7 bases matching TRBD1. The V and J ends lost 1 base and 5 bases, in that order; junction bases with no gene match: 8. Germline CDR1 is MNHNS and CDR2 is SASEGT. CDR3 size: 16 residues. The CDR3 sequence is CASSEDRGRTHNEQFF. The DNA of the CDR3 is TGTGCCAGCAGTGAAGACAGGGGTAGGACACACAATGAGCAGTTCTTC.

DNA for the CDR3: TGCGCCAGCAGCTTGGGGGGCGGCGTCACTGAAGCTTTCTTT. Protein sequence: CASSLGGGVTEAFF. This sequence joins TRBV5-1 and TRBJ1-1, with D possibly being TRBD1 (5 bases). The CDR3 covers 14 residues. V was clipped by 0 bases and J by 4 bases, with 10 bases between them. Germline CDR1 is SGHRS and CDR2 is YFSETQ.

The chain combines TRBV6-5 with TRBJ2-5; tentative D call: TRBD2 (5 bases). This CDR3 has 16 amino acids. Germline CDR1 reads MNHEY; CDR2 reads SVGAGI. V was clipped by 2 bases and J by 5 bases, with 18 bases between them. CDR3 loop: CASSYPRTGSGETQYF. DNA of the CDR3: TGTGCCAGCAGTTACCCCCGGACCGGGTCGGGGGAGACCCAGTACTTC.

The genes are TRBV14 and TRBJ2-7; D possibly corresponds to TRBD2 (5 bases). Germline V gene lookup returns CDR1 SGHDN and CDR2 FVKESK. The ends were cut back, 4 bases at V and 3 bases at J, with 7 bases in the middle. This CDR3 region has 12 residues. As DNA, the CDR3 is TGTGCCAGCAGCCGGACTGACTACGAGCAGTACTTC. Protein product: CASSRTDYEQYF.

This rearrangement joins TRBV18 to TRBJ1-2; D uncertain. The CDR3 totals 14 residues. CDR1 is KGHSH and CDR2 is LQKENI in the germline V gene. Trimming stripped 1 base from V and 3 bases from J, with 9 bases between. CDR3 DNA: TGTGCCAGCTCACCACTAGAAACCGACTATGGCTACACCTTC. Translation: CASSPLETDYGYTF.

J is TRBJ2-5 and V is TRBV28; D gene uncertain. Per the germline V gene, CDR1 is MDHEN and CDR2 is SYDVKM. The CDR3 sequence is 15 residues long. V gave up 2 bases and J gave up 2 bases, with 12 bases separating them. CDR3: CASSLAQDQQETQYF. Here the CDR3 DNA reads TGTGCCAGCAGTTTAGCCCAGGATCAACAAGAGACCCAGTACTTC.

The chain has TRBV28 and TRBJ2-6; 7 bases match TRBD1. Germline CDR1 is MDHEN and CDR2 is SYDVKM. V lost 5 bases, J lost 1 base, and 2 bases stayed unmatched. The CDR3 covers 15 residues. The CDR3 DNA is TGTGCCAGCAGTCCGACAGGGTCTGGGGCCAACGTCCTGACTTTC. Translating gives CASSPTGSGANVLTF.

This chain connects TRBV7-3 to TRBJ2-3; 8 bases are a match to TRBD1. The V and J ends lost 4 bases and 3 bases, in that order; junction bases with no gene match: 3. Germline V gene sequence: CDR1 SGHTA, CDR2 FQGTGA. CDR3 size: 14 residues. The CDR3 is CASSSRTGTDTQYF. As DNA, the CDR3 is TGTGCCAGCAGCTCTCGGACAGGGACAGATACGCAGTATTTT.

The chain uses TRBV7-8 and TRBJ2-1; the D gene is possibly TRBD2 (7 bases). CDR3 length equals 16 residues. Trimming left V 5 bases short and J 1 base short, with 15 bases between. Germline CDR1 reads SGHVS; CDR2 reads FQNEAQ. DNA for the CDR3: TGTGCCAGCAGCGGGGGGGCTAGCGTGTCCTACAATGAGCAGTTCTTC. This codes for CASSGGASVSYNEQFF.

The chain uses TRBV7-9 and TRBJ2-3; tentatively, D is TRBD1 (6 bases). CDR1 is SEHNR, CDR2 FQNEAQ, per germline (reference sequence). CDR3 length: 17 amino acids. V lost 3 bases, J lost 6 bases, and 22 bases lay in between. The CDR3 coding sequence is TGTGCCAGCAGCTTGGATGGGGGCGGCGGGTTCGTTGATACGCAGTATTTT. The encoded protein is CASSLDGGGGFVDTQYF.

The V gene is TRBV19, the J gene TRBJ1-1; unclear D gene. Germline CDR1 and CDR2: LNHDA and SQIVND (reference sequence). The V end lost 7 bases, the J end lost 1 base, and 10 bases lay between the germline ends. The CDR3 spans 13 residues. The CDR3 is CASTAGPNTEAFF. The DNA of the CDR3 is TGTGCCAGTACTGCGGGTCCGAACACTGAAGCTTTCTTT.

The chain has TRBV29-1 and TRBJ2-3, with 9 bases aligning to TRBD2. From germline, CDR1 is SQVTM and CDR2 ANQGSEA. Trimming at V came to 3 bases and at J to 0 bases, leaving 4 bases not matched to a gene. This CDR3 spans 15 amino acids. This chain's CDR3 is CSVEVTSGSTDTQYF. CDR3 sequence (DNA): TGCAGCGTTGAGGTTACTAGCGGGAGCACAGATACGCAGTATTTT.

The rearrangement uses TRBV28 and TRBJ1-4, with TRBD1 as a possible D gene (5 bases). Trimming took off 3 bases at V and 5 bases at J, with 10 bases between the two ends. Germline V gene data show CDR1 as MDHEN and CDR2 as SYDVKM. The CDR3 consists of 14 residues. The CDR3 spells CASSLKGANEKLFF. CDR3 nucleotide sequence: TGTGCCAGCAGTTTGAAAGGGGCCAATGAAAAACTGTTTTTT.

The chain joins TRBV10-3 to TRBJ2-5; possible D gene TRBD1, 6 bases. The end of the DNA is better explained by TRBJ2-7, so the J call may be wrong. Germline CDR1 and CDR2: ENHRY and SYGVKD. The CDR3 is made up of 16 amino acids. The CDR3 here is CAITGRQGTNAYEQYF. The DNA for the CDR3 is TGTGCCATCACCGGGCGCCAGGGGACCAACGCCTACGAGCAGTACTTC.

CDR3 protein: CASSPDGGETQYF. DNA of the CDR3: TGTGCCAGCAGCCCAGATGGCGGAGAGACCCAGTACTTC. The chain links TRBV9 to TRBJ2-5; no reliable D call. This CDR3 comprises 13 residues. Trimming pared 4 bases from V and 4 bases from J, leaving 11 bases between. In germline, CDR1 is SGDLS, CDR2 YYNGEE.

The chain recombines TRBV7-8 with TRBJ2-3; TRBD2 matches 8 bases. There are 16 residues in the CDR3. V lost 2 bases to trimming and J lost 1 base; unmatched junction nucleotides: 5. Germline loops: CDR1 SGHVS, CDR2 FQNEAQ. Here the CDR3 DNA reads TGTGCCAGCAGCTTAAGGGCGGGACTAGGCACAGATACGCAGTATTTT. This sequence encodes CASSLRAGLGTDTQYF.

The chain recombines TRBV19 with TRBJ2-2; 8 positions agree with TRBD1. V lost 1 base, J lost 4 bases, and 5 bases stayed unmatched. Per the germline V gene, CDR1 is LNHDA and CDR2 is SQIVND (reference sequence). The CDR3 covers 16 residues. CDR3 sequence reads: CASSIVRGPGTGELFF. The CDR3 region has the DNA TGTGCCAGTAGTATAGTCAGGGGGCCGGGCACCGGGGAGCTGTTTTTT.

This rearrangement joins TRBV5-1 to TRBJ2-1, with D possibly matching TRBD1 (5 bases). Trimming removed 2 bases from V and 4 bases from J, with 7 bases in between. Germline assignment: CDR1 SGHRS and CDR2 YFSETQ. This CDR3 is built from 13 residues. CDR3 nucleotides: TGCGCCAGCAGCTTCACAGGATACAATGAGCAGTTCTTC. Residues: CASSFTGYNEQFF.

The V gene is TRBV6-5, the J gene TRBJ2-3; 7 positions match TRBD2. V shed 5 bases, J shed 3 bases, and the junction held 8 bases outside the gene matches. In germline, CDR1 is MNHEY, CDR2 SVGAGI. This CDR3 spans 15 amino acids. The CDR3 DNA sequence: TGTGCCAGCAGTCCTTCGGGAGCGGGGACAGATACGCAGTATTTT. Protein product: CASSPSGAGTDTQYF.

The chain recombines TRBV29-1 with TRBJ2-5; possibly TRBD2 for D (6 bases). The J call may be incorrect, as the DNA end agrees better with TRBJ2-7. The CDR3 sequence is 11 residues long. Germline CDR1 reads SQVTM; CDR2 reads ANQGSEA. The CDR3, as DNA: TGCAGCGTTCTGGGACTCCACGAGCAGTACTTC. Protein product: CSVLGLHEQYF.

The chain links TRBV4-1 to TRBJ2-1; 7 bases map to TRBD2. V shed 0 bases, J shed 0 bases, and the junction held 5 bases outside the gene matches. Germline CDR1 is MGHRA and CDR2 is YSYEKL. The CDR3 contains 17 residues. As DNA, the CDR3 is TGCGCCAGCAGCCAAGATACTAGCGCCGGCTCCTACAATGAGCAGTTCTTC. It is translated as CASSQDTSAGSYNEQFF.

The gene calls are TRBV5-1 and TRBJ2-4, with D possibly being TRBD2 (6 bases). Germline assignment: CDR1 SGHRS and CDR2 YFSETQ. V lost 4 bases and J 0 bases, leaving 8 bases between the germline ends. CDR3 length equals 14 residues. In nucleotides, the CDR3 is TGCGCCAGCAGCCCGGAGGGAGCCAAAAACATTCAGTACTTC. Translation gives CASSPEGAKNIQYF.

CDR3 bases: TGTGCCAGCAGTTTAGAGCGGGGTATTCATCGTGACGCTCACTATGGCTACACCTTC. This encodes CASSLERGIHRDAHYGYTF. The chain carries TRBV28 and TRBJ1-2; D is undetermined. Trimming took off 2 bases at V and 3 bases at J, with 25 bases between the two ends. CDR1 and CDR2 (germline): MDHEN, SYDVKM. CDR3 length: 19 amino acids.

CDR3 region: CASSRSGSEAGELFF. CDR3 DNA sequence: TGCGCCAGCAGCCGGTCGGGTAGTGAGGCCGGGGAGCTGTTTTTT. The V gene is TRBV4-1, the J gene TRBJ2-2, with D unclear. Germline assignment: CDR1 MGHRA and CDR2 YSYEKL. Trimming pared 4 bases from V and 6 bases from J, leaving 15 bases between. CDR3 size: 15 residues.